The subject of this entry is one TCR beta chain. The antigen remains unidentified. Distinct nucleotide sequences in the sample also encode this CDR3. This table comes from immunoSEQ multiplex PCR, and its TCRdb copy is limited to in-frame clones, with some not included. This sample has about 960,000 clones, with about three quarters found just once. Germline V gene data show CDR1 as ENHRY and CDR2 as SYGVKD. The V end lost 10 bases, the J end lost 3 bases, and 9 bases lay between the germline ends. This CDR3 region has 12 residues. Both subsets, CD45RA+ naive and CD45RA-negative memory, were split from the CD4+ cells. This specimen belongs to a study of shared clonotypes between healthy human individuals. Study-wide results and limits: In contrast to clonotypes shared by all four donors, non-shared clonotypes had lower generation probabilities. It was anticipated that sequencing depth would influence how many clonotypes donors shared.

Sequencing was carried out using memory CD4+ T cells sorted from blood. Subset described: CD45RA-negative fraction. V gene TRBV10-3 combines with J gene TRBJ1-4, with D tentatively TRBD1 (6 bases). The receptor was isolated from a man between 18 and 35 years old in good health. The CDR3 reads CATGQSNEKLFF. CDR3 nucleotide sequence: TGTGCCACCGGACAGTCTAATGAAAAACTGTTTTTT.